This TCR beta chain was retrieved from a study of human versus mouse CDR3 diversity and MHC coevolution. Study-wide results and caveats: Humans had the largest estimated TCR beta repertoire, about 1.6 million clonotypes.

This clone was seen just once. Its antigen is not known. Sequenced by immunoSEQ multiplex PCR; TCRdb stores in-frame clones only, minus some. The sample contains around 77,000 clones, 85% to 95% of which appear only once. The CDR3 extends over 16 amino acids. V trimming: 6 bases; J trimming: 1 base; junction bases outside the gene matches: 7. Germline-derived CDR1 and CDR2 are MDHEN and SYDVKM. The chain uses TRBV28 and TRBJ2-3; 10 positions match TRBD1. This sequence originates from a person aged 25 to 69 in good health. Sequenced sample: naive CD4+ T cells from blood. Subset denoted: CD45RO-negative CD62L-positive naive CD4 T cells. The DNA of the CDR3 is TGTGCCAGCAGCACCCAAGGACAGGGGGGCACAGATACGCAGTATTTT. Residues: CASSTQGQGGTDTQYF.